This T cell receptor (beta chain) emerged from a study of blood T cell repertoires in COVID-19. Participants were aged roughly 18 to 90 years, lived in roughly 23 US areas, and enrolled virtually. People in the exposed group encountered a COVID-19 case within 2 weeks before entering the study. This table comes from immunoSEQ multiplex PCR, and its TCRdb copy is limited to in-frame clones, with some not included. Among over 200,000 clones listed, around nine tenths were seen once. Trimming cost V 6 bases and J 5 bases, with 10 bases left between them. The length of the CDR3 is 12 residues. CDR1 SGHDN and CDR2 FVKESK come from the germline V gene.

The sample was PBMCs or T cells enriched from blood (not recorded which). The receptor's source is a woman in her twenties or thirties who had been exposed to COVID-19. The chain employs TRBV14 and TRBJ1-2; tentative D call: TRBD1 (5 bases). The CDR3, as DNA: TGTGCCAGCAGTCCAGGGCTTTATGGCTACACCTTC. Translating it yields CASSPGLYGYTF.